In its sample, the clone carrying this T cell receptor beta chain was seen a few times. Its antigen is unidentified. The data were taken from a study of cytomegalovirus exposure and HLA in healthy donors. Regarding the study as a whole: Per a later analysis, HLA-associated TCR beta chains showed more clonal expansion than other, equally common TCR beta chains. In a later analysis, most CMV-associated TCR beta chains appeared HLA-restricted. The study reported that TCR beta sequences accurately predicted HLA-A and HLA-B alleles in most subjects.

This PCR relied on a set of 60 Vbeta primers and 13 Jbeta primers. TCRdb's copy holds only in-frame clones and misses some; the assay was immunoSEQ multiplex PCR. The table includes about 130,000 clones, around 78% detected once. The CDR3 has 14 amino acids. Germline V gives CDR1 SGHKS, CDR2 YYEKEE (reference sequence). V was pared by 3 bases and J by 4 bases, with 11 bases between. This TCR derives from a woman in her forties or fifties in good health and CMV-seronegative. This chain connects TRBV5-5 to TRBJ1-3; D gene ambiguous. Material: PBMCs. The CDR3 loop is CASSSGGKGNTIYF. DNA for the CDR3: TGTGCCAGCAGCTCGGGAGGGAAAGGAAACACCATATATTTT.